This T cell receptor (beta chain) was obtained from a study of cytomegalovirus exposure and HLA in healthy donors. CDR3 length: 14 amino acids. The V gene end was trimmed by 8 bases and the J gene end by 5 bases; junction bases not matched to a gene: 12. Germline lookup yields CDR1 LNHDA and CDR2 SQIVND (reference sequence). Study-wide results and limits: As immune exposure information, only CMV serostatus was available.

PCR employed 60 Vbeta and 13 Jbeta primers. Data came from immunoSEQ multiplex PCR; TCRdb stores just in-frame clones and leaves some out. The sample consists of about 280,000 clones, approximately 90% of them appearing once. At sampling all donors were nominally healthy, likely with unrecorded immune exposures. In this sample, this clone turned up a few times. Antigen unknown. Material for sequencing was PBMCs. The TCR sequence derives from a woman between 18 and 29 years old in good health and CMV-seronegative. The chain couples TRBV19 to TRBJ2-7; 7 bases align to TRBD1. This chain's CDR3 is CASGTWDSANEQYF. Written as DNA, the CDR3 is TGTGCCAGTGGGACATGGGACAGCGCGAACGAGCAGTACTTC.